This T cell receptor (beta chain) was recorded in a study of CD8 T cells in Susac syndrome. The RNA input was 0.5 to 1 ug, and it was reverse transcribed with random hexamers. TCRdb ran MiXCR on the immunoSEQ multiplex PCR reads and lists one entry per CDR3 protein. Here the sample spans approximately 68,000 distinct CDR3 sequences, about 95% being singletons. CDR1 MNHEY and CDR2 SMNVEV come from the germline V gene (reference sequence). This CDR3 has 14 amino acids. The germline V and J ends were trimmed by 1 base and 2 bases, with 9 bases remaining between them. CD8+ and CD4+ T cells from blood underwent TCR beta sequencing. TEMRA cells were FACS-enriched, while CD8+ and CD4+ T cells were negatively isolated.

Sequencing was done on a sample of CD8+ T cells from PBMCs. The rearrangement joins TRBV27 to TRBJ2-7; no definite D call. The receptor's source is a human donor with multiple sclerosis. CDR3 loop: CASSLFGWPYEQYF. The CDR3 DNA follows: TGTGCCAGCAGTTTATTTGGCTGGCCCTACGAGCAGTACTTC.